This T cell receptor beta chain originates from a study of T cell changes during pregnancy in multiple sclerosis. Profiled with immunoSEQ multiplex PCR; TCRdb holds only in-frame clones, not every one. Of around 80,000 clones listed, approximately 92% are singletons. Concerning this clone: Within the sample, other DNA sequences also encode this same CDR3.

The V end lost 5 bases, the J end lost 4 bases, and 12 bases lay between the germline ends. The CDR3 covers 13 residues. Germline-derived CDR1 and CDR2 are MNHNY and SVGAGI (reference sequence). This TCR derives from a female donor with multiple sclerosis, enrolled in a pregnancy study. Sequencing was performed on peripheral blood, taken before pregnancy. The rearrangement joins TRBV6-6 to TRBJ2-7; D call uncertain. DNA for the CDR3: TGTGCCAGCAGTCTAGTAAAAGGATACGAGCAGTACTTC. Translation: CASSLVKGYEQYF.